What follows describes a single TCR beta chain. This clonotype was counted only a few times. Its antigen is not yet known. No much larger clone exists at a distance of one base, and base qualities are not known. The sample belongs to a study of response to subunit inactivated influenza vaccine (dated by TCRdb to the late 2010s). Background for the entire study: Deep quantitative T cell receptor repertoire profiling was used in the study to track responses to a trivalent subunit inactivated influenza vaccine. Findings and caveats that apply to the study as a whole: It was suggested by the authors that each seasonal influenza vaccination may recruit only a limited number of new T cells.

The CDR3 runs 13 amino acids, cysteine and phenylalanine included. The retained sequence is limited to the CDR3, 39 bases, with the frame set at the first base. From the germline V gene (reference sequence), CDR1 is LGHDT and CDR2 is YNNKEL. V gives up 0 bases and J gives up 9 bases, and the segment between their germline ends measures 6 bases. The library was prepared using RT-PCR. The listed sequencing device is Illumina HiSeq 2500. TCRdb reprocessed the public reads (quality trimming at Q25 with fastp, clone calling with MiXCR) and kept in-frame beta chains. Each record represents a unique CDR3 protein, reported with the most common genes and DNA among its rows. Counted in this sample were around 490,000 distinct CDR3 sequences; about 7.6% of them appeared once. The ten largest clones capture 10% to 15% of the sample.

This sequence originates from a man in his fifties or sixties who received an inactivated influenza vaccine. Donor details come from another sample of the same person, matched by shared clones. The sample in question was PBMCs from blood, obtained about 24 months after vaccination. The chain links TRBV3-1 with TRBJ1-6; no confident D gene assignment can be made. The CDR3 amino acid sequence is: CASSQEAGSPLHF. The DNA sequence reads TGTGCCAGCAGCCAAGAGGCCGGTTCACCCCTCCACTTT.